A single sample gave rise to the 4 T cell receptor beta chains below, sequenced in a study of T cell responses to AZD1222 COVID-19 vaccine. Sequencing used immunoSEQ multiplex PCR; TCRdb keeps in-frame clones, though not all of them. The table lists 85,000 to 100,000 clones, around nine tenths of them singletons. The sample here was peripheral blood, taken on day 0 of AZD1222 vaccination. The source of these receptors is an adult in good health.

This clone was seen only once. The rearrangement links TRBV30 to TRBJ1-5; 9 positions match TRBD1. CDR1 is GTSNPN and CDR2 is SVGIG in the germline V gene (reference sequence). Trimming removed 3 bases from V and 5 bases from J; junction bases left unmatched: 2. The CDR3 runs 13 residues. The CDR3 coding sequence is TGTGCCTGGAGGGGACAGGGATATCAGCCCCAGCATTTT. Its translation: CAWRGQGYQPQHF.

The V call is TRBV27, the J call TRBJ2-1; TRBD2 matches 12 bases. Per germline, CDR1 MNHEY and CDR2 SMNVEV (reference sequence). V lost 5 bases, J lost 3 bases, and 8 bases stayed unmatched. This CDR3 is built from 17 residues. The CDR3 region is CASSRGLAGGIYNEQFF. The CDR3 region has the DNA TGTGCCAGCAGTAGGGGGCTAGCGGGAGGGATCTACAATGAGCAGTTCTTC.

The CDR3 coding sequence is TGTGCCAGCAGTGGGGATGGGGGCACCCATAGCAATCAGCCCCAGCATTTT. This translates into CASSGDGGTHSNQPQHF. This chain connects TRBV6-1 to TRBJ1-5; possible D gene TRBD1, 6 bases. Between the trimmed V and J ends, which lost 4 bases and 0 bases, there was a span of 16 bases. The germline gives CDR1 MNHNS, CDR2 SASEGT. The CDR3 covers 17 residues.

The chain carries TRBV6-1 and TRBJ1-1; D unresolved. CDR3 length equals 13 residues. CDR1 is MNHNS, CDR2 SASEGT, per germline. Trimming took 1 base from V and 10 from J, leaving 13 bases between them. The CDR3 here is CASSEGGRERAFF. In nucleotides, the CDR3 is TGTGCCAGCAGTGAAGGTGGCCGGGAACGAGCTTTCTTT.